This T cell receptor (beta chain) was captured in a study of post-analysis software for immune sequencing data. In the study overall: Patients with relapsing-remitting, secondary progressive and progressive-relapsing multiple sclerosis courses were all represented.

General study points: Compared with controls, patients had more of roughly five TRBV segments, including TRBV5-6, TRBV5-1 and TRBV20-1. For normalized Chao1 diversity, multiple sclerosis patients scored significantly lower than controls did. Strong same-batch co-clustering of samples appeared with F measure clustering.

About this clonotype: The antigen is unknown. The junction and the germline gene differ at one end; a read error may be behind it.

Looked up from germline, CDR1 is SGDLS and CDR2 is YYNGEE. The CDR3 length is 16 residues. Unique molecular identifiers had been added to the TCR beta cDNA libraries. Between roughly 1 and 10 million T cells gave rise to some 470,000 cDNA molecules. TCRdb recomputed calls from the PCR reads with MiXCR, one row per CDR3 protein. The sample carries hundreds of thousands of distinct CDR3 sequences, 25% to 30% recorded once. Sequences were obtained from blood. This clonotype originated in a girl aged 5-17 years with multiple sclerosis. The rearrangement uses TRBV9 and TRBJ2-3; 10 bases map to TRBD1. CDR3: CASSVEGGTGADTQYF. For the CDR3, the DNA is TGTGCCAGTAGCGTAGAAGGGGGGACAGGGGCAGATACGCAGTATTTT.